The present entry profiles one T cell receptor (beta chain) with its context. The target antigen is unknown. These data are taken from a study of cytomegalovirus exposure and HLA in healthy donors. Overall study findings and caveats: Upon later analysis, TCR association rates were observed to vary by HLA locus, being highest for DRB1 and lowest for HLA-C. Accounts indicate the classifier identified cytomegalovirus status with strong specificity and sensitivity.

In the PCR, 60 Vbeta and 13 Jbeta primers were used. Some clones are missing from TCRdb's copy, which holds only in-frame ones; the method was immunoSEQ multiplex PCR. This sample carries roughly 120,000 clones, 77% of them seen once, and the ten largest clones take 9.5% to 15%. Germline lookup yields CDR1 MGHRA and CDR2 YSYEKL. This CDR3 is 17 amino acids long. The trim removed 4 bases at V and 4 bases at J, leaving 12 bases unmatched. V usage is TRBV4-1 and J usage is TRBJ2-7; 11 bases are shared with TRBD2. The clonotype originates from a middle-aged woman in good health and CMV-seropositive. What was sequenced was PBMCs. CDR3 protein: CASSLTSGSGTGYEQYF. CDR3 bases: TGCGCCAGCAGCCTCACTAGCGGGAGTGGTACAGGGTACGAGCAGTACTTC.